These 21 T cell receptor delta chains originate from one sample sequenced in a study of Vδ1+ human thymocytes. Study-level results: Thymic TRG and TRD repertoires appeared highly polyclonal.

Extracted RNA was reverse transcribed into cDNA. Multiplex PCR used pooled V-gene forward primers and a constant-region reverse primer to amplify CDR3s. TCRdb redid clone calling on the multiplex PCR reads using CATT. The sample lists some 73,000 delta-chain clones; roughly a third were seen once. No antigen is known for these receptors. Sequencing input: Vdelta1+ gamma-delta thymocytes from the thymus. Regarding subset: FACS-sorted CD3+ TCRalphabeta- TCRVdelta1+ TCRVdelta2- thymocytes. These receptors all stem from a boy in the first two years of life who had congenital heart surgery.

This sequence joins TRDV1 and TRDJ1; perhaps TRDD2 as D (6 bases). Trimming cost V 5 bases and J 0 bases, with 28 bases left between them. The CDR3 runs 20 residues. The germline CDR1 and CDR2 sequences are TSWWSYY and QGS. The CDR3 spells CALGLPRALPPMKYTDKLIF. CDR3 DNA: TGTGCTCTTGGGCTCCCACGTGCCCTTCCCCCGATGAAATACACCGATAAACTCATCTTT.

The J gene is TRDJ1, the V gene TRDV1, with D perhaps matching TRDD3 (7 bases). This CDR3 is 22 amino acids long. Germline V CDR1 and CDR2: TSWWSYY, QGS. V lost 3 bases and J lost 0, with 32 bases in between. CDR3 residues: CALGDPPSQKGEMLGDTDKLIF. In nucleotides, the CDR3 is TGTGCTCTTGGGGACCCTCCTTCCCAAAAGGGGGAAATGCTGGGGGACACCGATAAACTCATCTTT.

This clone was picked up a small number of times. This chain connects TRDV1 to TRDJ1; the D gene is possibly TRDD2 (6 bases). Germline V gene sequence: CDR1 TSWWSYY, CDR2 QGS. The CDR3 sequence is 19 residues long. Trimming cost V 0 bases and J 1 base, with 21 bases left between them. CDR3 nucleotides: TGTGCTCTTGGGGAACTAGACCTCCTACGGGCCTACGCCACCGATAAACTCATCTTT. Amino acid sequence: CALGELDLLRAYATDKLIF.

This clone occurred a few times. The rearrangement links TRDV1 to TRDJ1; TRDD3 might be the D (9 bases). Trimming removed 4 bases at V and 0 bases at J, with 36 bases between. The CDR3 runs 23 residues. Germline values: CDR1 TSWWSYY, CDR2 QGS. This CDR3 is CALGGNFLRVGDIPPLHTDKLIF. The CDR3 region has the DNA TGTGCTCTTGGGGGAAACTTCCTACGGGTGGGGGATATCCCCCCCTTACACACCGATAAACTCATCTTT.

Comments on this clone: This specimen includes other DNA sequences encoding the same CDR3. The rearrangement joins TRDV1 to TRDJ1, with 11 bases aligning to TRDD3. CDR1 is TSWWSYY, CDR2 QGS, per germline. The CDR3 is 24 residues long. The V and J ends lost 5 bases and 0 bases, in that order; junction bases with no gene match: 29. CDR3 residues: CALGNRPTLPQSVLGDIHTDKLIF. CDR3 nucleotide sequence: TGTGCTCTTGGGAACCGCCCGACCCTTCCCCAATCGGTACTGGGGGATATACACACCGATAAACTCATCTTT.

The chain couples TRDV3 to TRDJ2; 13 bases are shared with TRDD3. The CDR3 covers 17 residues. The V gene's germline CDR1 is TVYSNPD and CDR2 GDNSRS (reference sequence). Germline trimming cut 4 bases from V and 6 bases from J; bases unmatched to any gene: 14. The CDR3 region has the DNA TGTGCCTGGGTTATCCTTTTACTGGGGGATACGTCAGCACAACTCTTCTTT. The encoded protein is CAWVILLLGDTSAQLFF.

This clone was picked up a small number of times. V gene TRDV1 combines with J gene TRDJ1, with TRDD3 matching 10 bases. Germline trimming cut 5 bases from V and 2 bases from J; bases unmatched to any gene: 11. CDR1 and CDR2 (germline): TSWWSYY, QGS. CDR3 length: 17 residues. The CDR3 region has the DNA TGTGCTCTTGGGCCCGGGGCCCTGGGGGATAATACCGATAAACTCATCTTT. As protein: CALGPGALGDNTDKLIF.

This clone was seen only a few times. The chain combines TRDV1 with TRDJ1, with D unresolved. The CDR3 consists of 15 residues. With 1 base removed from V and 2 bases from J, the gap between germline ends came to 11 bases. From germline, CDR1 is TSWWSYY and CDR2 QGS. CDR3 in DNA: TGTGCTCTTGGGGAACCGGAAAAAGTTACCGATAAACTCATCTTT. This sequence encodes CALGEPEKVTDKLIF.

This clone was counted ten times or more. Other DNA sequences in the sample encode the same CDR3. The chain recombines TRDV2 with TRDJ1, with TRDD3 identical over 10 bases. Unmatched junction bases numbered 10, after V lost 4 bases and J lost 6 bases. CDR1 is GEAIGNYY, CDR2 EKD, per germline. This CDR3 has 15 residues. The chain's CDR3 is CACEGTGGSRHKLIF. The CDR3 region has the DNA TGTGCCTGTGAAGGTACTGGGGGATCCCGTCATAAACTCATCTTT.

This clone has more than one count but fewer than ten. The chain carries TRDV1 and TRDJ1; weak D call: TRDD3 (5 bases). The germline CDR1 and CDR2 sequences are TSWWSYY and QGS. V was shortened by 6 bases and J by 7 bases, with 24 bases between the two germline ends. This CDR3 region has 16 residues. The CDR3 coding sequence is TGTGCTCTTGGCCAAAATTACGGGGGGCGCCCCCCTAAACTCATCTTT. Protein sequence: CALGQNYGGRPPKLIF.

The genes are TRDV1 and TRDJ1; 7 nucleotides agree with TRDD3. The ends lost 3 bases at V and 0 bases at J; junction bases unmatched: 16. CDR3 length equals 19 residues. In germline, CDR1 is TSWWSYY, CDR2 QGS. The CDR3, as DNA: TGTGCTCTTGGGGACCTTCTACGGCTGGGGGGCCTATACACCGATAAACTCATCTTT. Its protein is CALGDLLRLGGLYTDKLIF.

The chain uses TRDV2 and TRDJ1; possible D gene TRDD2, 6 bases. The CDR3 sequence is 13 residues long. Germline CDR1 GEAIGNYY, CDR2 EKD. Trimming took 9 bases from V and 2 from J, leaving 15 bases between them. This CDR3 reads CATPTGLTDKLIF. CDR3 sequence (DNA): TGTGCCACTCCTACTGGTTTAACCGATAAACTCATCTTT.

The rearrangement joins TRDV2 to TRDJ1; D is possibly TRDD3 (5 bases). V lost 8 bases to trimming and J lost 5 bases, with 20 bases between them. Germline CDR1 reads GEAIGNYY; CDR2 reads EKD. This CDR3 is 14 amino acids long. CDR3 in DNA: TGTGCCTCTTCGTGGTGGGGCTATGGGGATAAACTCATCTTT. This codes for CASSWWGYGDKLIF.

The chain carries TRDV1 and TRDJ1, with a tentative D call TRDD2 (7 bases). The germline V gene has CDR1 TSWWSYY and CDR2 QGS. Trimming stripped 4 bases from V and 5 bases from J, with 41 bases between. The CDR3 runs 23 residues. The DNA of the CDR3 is TGTGCTCTTGGGGGAAACCCCTCTCGTTCCTACACCCGACTACTAGGGGGAGCTGATAAACTCATCTTT. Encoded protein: CALGGNPSRSYTRLLGGADKLIF.

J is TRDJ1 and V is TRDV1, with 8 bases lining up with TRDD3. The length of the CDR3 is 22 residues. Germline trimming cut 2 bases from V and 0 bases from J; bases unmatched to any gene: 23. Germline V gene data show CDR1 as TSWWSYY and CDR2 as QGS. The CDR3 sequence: CALGELEGDRAGGITYTDKLIF. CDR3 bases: TGTGCTCTTGGGGAATTGGAAGGCGATCGAGCTGGGGGAATCACGTACACCGATAAACTCATCTTT.

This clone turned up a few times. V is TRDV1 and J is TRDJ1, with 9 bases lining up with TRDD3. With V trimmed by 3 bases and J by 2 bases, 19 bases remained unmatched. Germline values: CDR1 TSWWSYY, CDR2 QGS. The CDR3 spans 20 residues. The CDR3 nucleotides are TGTGCTCTTGGGGATACCACCCGGAGGGTGGGGATACGCGAGACCGATAAACTCATCTTT. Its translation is CALGDTTRRVGIRETDKLIF.

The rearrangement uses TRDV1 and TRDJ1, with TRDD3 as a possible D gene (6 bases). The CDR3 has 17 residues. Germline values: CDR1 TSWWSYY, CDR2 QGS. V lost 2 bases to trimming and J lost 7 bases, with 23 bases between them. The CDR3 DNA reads TGTGCTCTTGGGGAAAAAGGTGGGGATCGGCCGGCAGTTAAACTCATCTTT. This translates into CALGEKGGDRPAVKLIF.

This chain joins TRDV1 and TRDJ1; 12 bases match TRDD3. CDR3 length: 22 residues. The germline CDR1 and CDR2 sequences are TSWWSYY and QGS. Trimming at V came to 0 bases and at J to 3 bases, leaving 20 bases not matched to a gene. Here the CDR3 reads CALGELPTVLGDTGGEADKLIF. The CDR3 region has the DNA TGTGCTCTTGGGGAACTTCCTACGGTACTGGGGGATACCGGCGGTGAAGCCGATAAACTCATCTTT.

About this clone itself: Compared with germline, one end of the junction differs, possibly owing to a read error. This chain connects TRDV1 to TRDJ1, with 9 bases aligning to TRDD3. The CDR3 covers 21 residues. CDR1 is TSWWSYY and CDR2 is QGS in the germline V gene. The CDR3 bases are TGTGCTCTTGGGAAACTAGAAAAAATGCCCGGGGGATACCGGCACACCGATAAACTCATCTTT. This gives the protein CALGKLEKMPGGYRHTDKLIF.

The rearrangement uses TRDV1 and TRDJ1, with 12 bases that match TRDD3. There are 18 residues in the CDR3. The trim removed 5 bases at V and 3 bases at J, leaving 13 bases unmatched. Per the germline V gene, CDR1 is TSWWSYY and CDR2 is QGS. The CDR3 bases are TGTGCTCTTGGGCTTACGTACTGGGGGATACAGGATGCCGATAAACTCATCTTT. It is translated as CALGLTYWGIQDADKLIF.

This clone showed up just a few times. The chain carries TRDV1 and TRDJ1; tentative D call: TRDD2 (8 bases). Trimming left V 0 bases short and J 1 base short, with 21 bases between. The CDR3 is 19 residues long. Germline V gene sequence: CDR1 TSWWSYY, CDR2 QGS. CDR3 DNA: TGTGCTCTTGGGGAACTCTCCTTCCTAAGAGGATACGCCACCGATAAACTCATCTTT. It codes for CALGELSFLRGYATDKLIF.